A selection of T cell receptor beta chains follows, all from one sample in a study of shared clonotypes between healthy human individuals. Libraries were prepared by immunoSEQ multiplex PCR; TCRdb keeps only in-frame clonotypes and omits some of them. The sample consists of some 480,000 clones, 79% of them appearing once. Sequences were obtained from PBMCs. The receptors stem from a middle-aged woman in good health. Some clones in this sample may be carry-over from other donors' samples. Both conserved end residues are part of each CDR3. D genes are given only for firm matches.

V gene	J gene	D gene	CDR3 protein
TRBV19	TRBJ1-5	TRBD1	CASGPTGGNQPQHF
TRBV19	TRBJ2-1	NA	CASSISLGGYNEQFF
TRBV5-5	TRBJ1-5	NA	CASSLLRSNQPQHF
TRBV5-1	TRBJ2-6	NA	CASSTGHSGANVLTF
TRBV18	TRBJ2-3	NA	CASSPRQGTDTQYF
TRBV7-8	TRBJ2-7	NA	CASSPAGRGEQYF
TRBV7-6	TRBJ2-7	TRBD1	CASSPRQGSYEQYF
TRBV6-5	TRBJ2-3	NA	CASSYPAGGDTQYF
TRBV7-7	TRBJ2-3	TRBD2	CASSFGTSGDTDTQYF
TRBV15	TRBJ1-2	NA	CATSRDSGGYTF
TRBV6-1	TRBJ1-2	TRBD1	CASSAQTGINYGYTF
TRBV11-2	TRBJ1-2	TRBD1	CASSPFTSGQGTF
TRBV6-5	TRBJ1-4	NA	CAISEPRDEKLFF
TRBV5-1	TRBJ1-1	NA	CASSLDRLAGTEAFF
TRBV6-1	TRBJ1-4	NA	CASSEVLGWEKLFF
TRBV2	TRBJ2-2	NA	CATRANTGELFF
TRBV19	TRBJ2-7	TRBD2	CASSMERGHYEQYF
TRBV5-6	TRBJ2-2	TRBD1	CASSYGTGNTGELFF
TRBV18	TRBJ1-4	TRBD1	CASSGDRYEKLFF